This T cell receptor (beta chain) was sequenced during a study of monozygotic twins with inflammatory bowel disease (dated by TCRdb to about 2019). Turning to the overall study: The complete study included 28 monozygotic twin pairs: 19 IBD-discordant Danish pairs and nine German pairs, of which four were IBD-concordant and five were IBD-discordant. Each individual had, on average, about 151 000 unique TCRalpha sequences and 181 000 unique TCRbeta sequences available for analysis. The search for disease-associated traits relied mainly on comparing IBD patients with their genetically identical healthy co-twins within discordant pairs.

Turning to this clonotype: The antigen this receptor binds is unknown.

The paper as a whole reports these results and caveats: The results gave no support for a single strong signal or clonotype linked to IBD. Differing immunosuppressive treatments among patients may have added background noise and inter-individual variability to the repertoires. A decrease in TCRbeta repertoire diversity, as measured by inverse Simpson index, was observed in IBD patients compared with their healthy co-twins. Compared with healthy twins, IBD patients shared fewer clonotypes with other individuals, and the difference was most pronounced in patients with signs of disease activity. Repertoire similarity did not differ between concordant and discordant twins, possibly due to limited statistical power. The analysis was unable to tell different T cell subtypes apart.

Per the germline V gene, KGHDR is the CDR1 and SFDVKD is the CDR2. The CDR3 sequence holds 16 residues, the cysteine and phenylalanine included. No DNA sequence is on record. Receptor amplification or capture employed 5' RACE. Preparation of each TCR library used about 3,200 ng of total RNA. For each sample, cDNA synthesis with SMARTScribe reverse transcriptase was split into eight separate reactions. During cDNA synthesis, template switching was used to introduce unique molecular identifiers that contained a 6-nucleotide sample barcode. Amplification of TCRalpha and TCRbeta cDNA involved two nested PCRs of roughly 16 and 10 cycles, and each PCR was followed by bead purification. Before amplification, the cDNA was treated with uracil DNA-glycosylase and purified using the QIAquick PCR purification kit. In the second PCR, Illumina TruSeq-compatible adapters and sample-specific barcodes were added. Library quality and concentration were assessed using TapeStation and Qubit, and 5 to 6 ng of each library was pooled. Sequencing of pooled libraries was carried out on an Illumina HiSeq2500 single-index Rapid Run using 2 x 100 bp reads and custom sequencing primers. The study's processing was this. MiGEC version 1.2.6 was used for UMI-based consensus assembly, which corrected PCR and sequencing errors. MiXCR version 2.1.1 was used for V(D)J alignment, clonotype assembly and CDR3 extraction. To normalise gene usage, clonotype sharing and MAIT/NKT TCR abundance, the analysis used the top 1000, 10 000 and 20 000 clonotypes per sample. Diversity was computed as the inverse Simpson index with the vegan R package after downsampling to 27 000 UMIs. Paired Mann-Whitney U tests were applied to discordant twin pairs, with Benjamini-Hochberg correction for multiple testing. TCRdb reprocessed the reads, and each CDR3 protein sequence is entered once, without DNA. TCRdb assigned the V and J calls; the authors' analysis was not used. The data table for this sample lists about 300,000 distinct CDR3 sequences. Roughly 5.3% of the sample belongs to the ten largest clones.

From each donor, a roughly 2.5 ml peripheral blood sample was collected into PAXgene tubes and stored at -80 degrees C. Without T cell sorting, total RNA was isolated from whole blood using the PAXgene blood miRNA kit on an automated QIAcube. Peripheral blood from monozygotic twin pairs, either concordant or discordant for inflammatory bowel disease, underwent deep TCRalpha and TCRbeta repertoire profiling that used unique molecular barcoding. Smoking habits were recorded for all twin pairs, and individuals were classified as current, former or never smokers. This receptor was identified in a human donor with ulcerative colitis or Crohn's disease, or a healthy co-twin of an affected twin (not recorded which). The V and J genes are TRBV24-1 and TRBJ2-1; TCRdb returns TRBD2, unconfirmable since there is no DNA. Source material: blood. The CDR3 has the sequence CATSAHQGEGGNEQFF.